This T cell receptor (beta chain) was sequenced in a study of CD4 T cells in relation to SARS-CoV-2 and coronaviruses. Overall study context: Convalescent patients were about eight males and a few females; two were Hispanic.

Sorted naive or memory CD4+ cells met CEF peptides for 9 to 11 days. TCRdb's table, derived via immunoSEQ multiplex PCR, lists solely in-frame clones and lacks some. The table records about 36,000 clones, over 60% of them present only once. With regard to this clone: Its antigen is unidentified.

The CDR3 has 14 amino acids. Germline V gene data show CDR1 as LNHDA and CDR2 as SQIVND (reference sequence). V was shortened by 5 bases and J by 0 bases, with 8 bases between the two germline ends. This clonotype was obtained from an adult with COVID-19. The chain carries TRBV19 and TRBJ1-3; D ambiguous. Material for sequencing was memory CD4+ T cells from PBMCs, cultured in vitro. This CDR3 reads CASSRKSSGNTIYF. In nucleotides, the CDR3 is TGTGCCAGTAGTCGGAAGAGCTCTGGAAACACCATATATTTT.